This T cell receptor (beta chain) was found in a study of Graves' ophthalmopathy and Graves' hyperthyroidism. General study findings and limits: The authors also found most expanded thyroid clonotypes above 0.001 frequency in blood.

With regard to this clonotype: Its antigen remains unknown.

Amplified TCR beta CDR3 regions were obtained using RNA transcripts as template. HTBI primers were used in a first-round RT-PCR, which preceded a second-round multiplex PCR. TCRdb redid the calling of the multiplex PCR reads with MiXCR, one entry per CDR3 protein. The sample lists 240,000 or so distinct CDR3 sequences; around 45% were seen once. The germline CDR1 and CDR2 sequences are ENHRY and SYGVKD. CDR3 length equals 15 residues. V was trimmed by 10 bases and J by 5 bases, leaving 24 bases between them. Source material: peripheral blood. The chain recombines TRBV10-3 with TRBJ2-7; D unresolved. The TCR sequence derives from an adult man with Graves' ophthalmopathy. The CDR3 protein is CASNPRLVGTHEQYF. In DNA form, the CDR3 reads TGTGCCAGCAACCCTAGGCTGGTTGGTACACACGAGCAGTACTTC.